The following is a TCR beta chain sequence with its context. This sample is drawn from a study of blood T cell repertoires in COVID-19. Study background: Sites across the United States, Italy and Spain contributed samples from acute and convalescent COVID-19. PBMCs, B-cell-depleted T cells, or T cells provided the cDNA or gDNA that made up the material.

CDR1 and CDR2 from the germline V gene are LNHDA and SQIVND (reference sequence). The CDR3 consists of 15 residues. J lost 6 bases, V lost 4 bases, and 11 bases had no gene match. In the authors' methods: Reference gene primer amplification gave nucleated cell count estimates. The method was immunoSEQ multiplex PCR; TCRdb's version includes in-frame clones alone and lacks a portion of them. That table furnishes V, J and clone size, whereas the DNA furnished D and trimming. The sample yields 200,000 to 300,000 clones, around 88% seen once. Sequenced input: peripheral blood. This clonotype was obtained from a man older than 75 with acute or convalescent COVID-19. The chain carries TRBV19 and TRBJ1-1; 7 bases map to TRBD1. DNA for the CDR3: TGTGCCAGTAGTACCCCAACAGGGGTGAGGGCTGAAGCTTTCTTT. It specifies CASSTPTGVRAEAFF.